Shown below are 28 T cell receptor beta chains from a single sample sequenced in a study of blood T cell repertoires in COVID-19. This table comes from immunoSEQ multiplex PCR, and its TCRdb copy is limited to in-frame clones, with some not included. The profile shows around 98,000 clones, about 80% of them singletons. Sequenced input: peripheral blood. These receptor sequences come from a man aged 65 to 79 with active or convalescent COVID-19.

This rearrangement joins TRBV7-2 to TRBJ1-1, with D uncertain. Per the germline V gene, CDR1 is SGHTA and CDR2 is FQGNSA. The CDR3 length is 14 residues. V lost 0 bases and J 4 bases, leaving 9 bases between the germline ends. DNA of the CDR3: TGTGCCAGCAGCTTAGCGCGGGCGGTCACTGAAGCTTTCTTT. As protein: CASSLARAVTEAFF.

The chain carries TRBV6-5 and TRBJ1-3; TRBD1 aligns across 7 bases. Germline V gene sequence: CDR1 MNHEY, CDR2 SVGAGI. V dropped 5 bases and J dropped 0; count of bases not matched to a gene: 4. This CDR3 contains 15 residues. The CDR3 DNA is TGTGCCAGCAGTCGGGACAGTGGCTCTGGAAACACCATATATTTT. Its translation: CASSRDSGSGNTIYF.

The chain links TRBV5-4 to TRBJ2-5, with D perhaps TRBD2 (6 bases). CDR3 length equals 13 residues. From germline, CDR1 is SGHNT and CDR2 YYREEE (reference sequence). Trimming cost V 3 bases and J 5 bases, with 11 bases left between them. CDR3 in DNA: TGTGCCAGCAGCTGGGGGAGCGGGGAGACCCAGTACTTC. As protein: CASSWGSGETQYF.

The chain has TRBV5-6 and TRBJ1-2, with D perhaps matching TRBD1 (5 bases). V was shortened by 3 bases and J by 6 bases, with 12 bases between the two germline ends. Germline CDR1 reads SGHDT; CDR2 reads YYEEEE. This CDR3 is 13 amino acids long. CDR3 residues: CASSWEGVHGYTF. For the CDR3, the DNA is TGTGCCAGCAGCTGGGAAGGGGTCCATGGCTACACCTTC.

The chain has TRBV27 and TRBJ2-1, with no clear D. The V end lost 7 bases, the J end lost 3 bases, and 10 bases lay between the germline ends. CDR3 length: 13 residues. The germline gives CDR1 MNHEY, CDR2 SMNVEV (reference sequence). The CDR3 bases are TGTGCCAGCACTAACTCCTACTACAATGAGCAGTTCTTC. Amino acid sequence: CASTNSYYNEQFF.

The chain employs TRBV5-4 and TRBJ2-7; 8 nucleotides match TRBD2. With 3 bases clipped from V and 6 bases from J, the junction kept 14 bases outside the gene matches. The germline gives CDR1 SGHNT, CDR2 YYREEE (reference sequence). The CDR3 is 16 amino acids. The CDR3 spells CASSWGVAGSSSEQYF. The CDR3 DNA is TGTGCCAGCAGCTGGGGGGTAGCGGGATCTTCTTCCGAGCAGTACTTC.

This chain links TRBV30 with TRBJ2-3, with D maybe TRBD2 (5 bases). This CDR3 has 13 residues. V lost 7 bases and J lost 1, with 12 bases in between. The germline V gene has CDR1 GTSNPN and CDR2 SVGIG (reference sequence). CDR3 loop: CAFWRVRTDTQYF. The CDR3 coding sequence is TGTGCCTTCTGGCGGGTTCGCACAGATACGCAGTATTTT.

In this sample, this clone turned up a few times. The rearrangement joins TRBV4-2 to TRBJ1-2; possibly TRBD1 for D (6 bases). Germline V gene lookup returns CDR1 LGHNA and CDR2 YNFKEQ. There are 19 residues in the CDR3. Trimming left V 0 bases short and J 2 bases short, with 22 bases between. In DNA form, the CDR3 reads TGTGCCAGCAGCCAAGACCGGGGGGGCGCTCGATCGAAAAACTATGGCTACACCTTC. It yields the protein CASSQDRGGARSKNYGYTF.

This clone was picked up a small number of times. V is TRBV7-8 and J is TRBJ2-7; D uncertain. The germline CDR1 and CDR2 sequences are SGHVS and FQNEAQ. This CDR3 is built from 13 residues. V shed 0 bases and J shed 3 bases, with 6 bases lying between them. CDR3 loop: CASSLAAFYEQYF. CDR3 DNA: TGTGCCAGCAGCTTAGCGGCCTTCTACGAGCAGTACTTC.

The chain recombines TRBV2 with TRBJ1-2; possible D gene TRBD1, 5 bases. The CDR3 runs to 14 residues. V gave up 6 bases and J gave up 0 bases, with 11 bases separating them. Germline V gene lookup returns CDR1 SNHLY and CDR2 FYNNEI. The CDR3 bases are TGTGCCAGCAGGGCCAGGGATACTAACTATGGCTACACCTTC. Translating gives CASRARDTNYGYTF.

V usage is TRBV9 and J usage is TRBJ2-3; weak D call: TRBD1 (6 bases). Germline CDR1 and CDR2: SGDLS and YYNGEE. Deletions cut 3 bases from V and 0 bases from J, with 14 bases between. The CDR3 spans 16 residues. The CDR3 nucleotides read TGTGCCAGCAGCGCGGACAGCTCCCTGAGCACAGATACGCAGTATTTT. Protein product: CASSADSSLSTDTQYF.

The chain employs TRBV7-6 and TRBJ2-3; 11 bases align to TRBD2. The germline CDR1 and CDR2 sequences are SGHVS and FNYEAQ. This CDR3 spans 16 amino acids. The V gene end was trimmed by 3 bases and the J gene end by 7 bases; junction bases not matched to a gene: 9. The CDR3 DNA is TGTGCCAGCAGCTTGGGGACTAGCGGACCCACGAATACGCAGTATTTT. It translates to CASSLGTSGPTNTQYF.

The J gene is TRBJ2-1, the V gene TRBV10-1; perhaps TRBD1 as D (5 bases). Trimming pared 6 bases from V and 3 bases from J, leaving 15 bases between. The CDR3 runs 15 residues. Germline V lookup: CDR1 WNHNN, CDR2 SYGVQD (reference sequence). The CDR3: CASSGAGRGYNEQFF. The CDR3 nucleotides are TGCGCCAGCAGCGGAGCAGGGCGAGGCTACAATGAGCAGTTCTTC.

The rearrangement uses TRBV7-9 and TRBJ2-7; perhaps TRBD1 as D (6 bases). Germline V CDR1 and CDR2: SEHNR, FQNEAQ (reference sequence). CDR3 length equals 14 residues. V dropped 6 bases and J dropped 0 bases, with 12 bases sitting between them. Here the CDR3 DNA reads TGTGCCAGCAGGTCAGGGGCGGGCTCCTACGAGCAGTACTTC. As protein: CASRSGAGSYEQYF.

The rearrangement joins TRBV12-5 to TRBJ2-2; the match to TRBD2 covers 12 bases. This CDR3 is 17 amino acids long. Germline V gene data show CDR1 as LGHNT and CDR2 as FRNRAP. The J segment lost 7 bases and the V segment lost 0 bases, leaving 6 bases of the junction unmatched. The CDR3 region has the DNA TGTGCTAGTGGTTTGGTACAGGGACTAGCGGGTAGCGGGGAGCTGTTTTTT. Its protein is CASGLVQGLAGSGELFF.

The chain joins TRBV5-1 to TRBJ1-6; 7 nucleotides line up with TRBD1. V gave up 4 bases and J gave up 8 bases; unmatched junction bases: 3. Germline V gene sequence: CDR1 SGHRS, CDR2 YFSETQ. CDR3 length: 13 amino acids. The CDR3: CASSKDRDSPLHF. CDR3 nucleotide sequence: TGCGCCAGCAGCAAAGACAGGGATTCACCCCTCCACTTT.

V is TRBV28 and J is TRBJ1-4; TRBD1 might be the D (6 bases). Germline CDR1 is MDHEN and CDR2 is SYDVKM. V was cut by 1 base and J by 8 bases, with 14 bases left in between. This CDR3 has 15 amino acids. The DNA for the CDR3 is TGTGCCAGCAGTTTATCGGGCAGGGGAAGCGAAAAACTGTTTTTT. It is translated as CASSLSGRGSEKLFF.

This sequence joins TRBV5-8 and TRBJ1-2; 9 bases are shared with TRBD1. CDR1 and CDR2 (germline): SGHTS, YDEGEE. The CDR3 loop spans 13 amino acids. The trim removed 4 bases at V and 5 bases at J, leaving 3 bases unmatched. The CDR3 sequence is CASSTGGGYGYTF. Here the CDR3 DNA reads TGTGCCAGCAGCACAGGGGGCGGTTATGGCTACACCTTC.

The chain uses TRBV29-1 and TRBJ1-1; TRBD1 agrees at 7 bases. V was pared by 7 bases and J by 3 bases, with 5 bases of the junction left unmatched. The CDR3 runs 12 residues. In germline, CDR1 is SQVTM, CDR2 ANQGSEA. For the CDR3, the DNA is TGCAGCGGGAAACAGGGGTACACTGAAGCTTTCTTT. It encodes CSGKQGYTEAFF.

The chain has TRBV12-3 or TRBV12-4 and TRBJ2-1, with D possibly being TRBD1 (5 bases). The CDR3 totals 11 residues. Trimming cost V 5 bases and J 9 bases, with 8 bases left between them. The CDR3 DNA sequence: TGTGCCAGCAGTCAGACAGCTGAGCAGTTCTTC. Translation gives CASSQTAEQFF.

The chain links TRBV30 to TRBJ2-6; a weak D match, TRBD1 (5 bases). The V end lost 5 bases, the J end lost 0 bases, and 8 bases lay between the germline ends. The V gene's germline CDR1 is GTSNPN and CDR2 SVGIG (reference sequence). This CDR3 spans 14 amino acids. CDR3 nucleotides: TGTGCCTGGGGACAATTCTCTGGGGCCAACGTCCTGACTTTC. It yields the protein CAWGQFSGANVLTF.

The count of this clone is one. CDR3 protein: CASGRGPGEQFF. The CDR3, as DNA: TGTGCCAGCGGCCGCGGGCCGGGGGAGCAGTTCTTC. The chain couples TRBV7-2 to TRBJ2-1; D may be TRBD2 (5 bases). CDR3 length: 12 residues. The germline V gene encodes CDR1 SGHTA and CDR2 FQGNSA. Trimming took off 8 bases at V and 10 bases at J, with 15 bases between the two ends.

This chain connects TRBV18 to TRBJ2-1; 11 bases are a match to TRBD2. The CDR3 totals 16 residues. V was clipped by 5 bases and J by 0 bases; unmatched bases: 3. Looked up from germline, CDR1 is KGHSH and CDR2 is LQKENI. The CDR3 is CASSAGLAGSYNEQFF. CDR3 nucleotide sequence: TGTGCCAGCTCAGCCGGACTAGCGGGCTCCTACAATGAGCAGTTCTTC.

The V call is TRBV6-6, the J call TRBJ2-3, with a tentative D call TRBD1 (5 bases). The ends were cut back, 5 bases at V and 2 bases at J, with 20 bases in the middle. This CDR3 contains 17 residues. Germline lookup yields CDR1 MNHNY and CDR2 SVGAGI (reference sequence). The chain's CDR3 is CASSRSSLAGNTDTQYF. In nucleotides, the CDR3 is TGTGCCAGCAGTCGGTCTTCTTTAGCAGGGAACACAGATACGCAGTATTTT.

V gene TRBV5-8 combines with J gene TRBJ2-7, with TRBD1 identical over 7 bases. CDR1 is SGHTS and CDR2 is YDEGEE in the germline V gene. CDR3 size: 12 residues. Trimming took 4 bases from V and 3 from J; bases not matched to a gene: 1. CDR3 residues: CASSRQGYEQYF. The CDR3 DNA reads TGTGCCAGCAGCCGACAGGGCTACGAGCAGTACTTC.

The J gene is TRBJ1-5, the V gene TRBV3-1 (or the pseudogene TRBV3-2); no reliable D call. CDR3 length: 15 residues. V was clipped by 6 bases and J by 0 bases, with 12 bases between them. The V gene's germline CDR1 is LGHDT and CDR2 YNNKEL (reference sequence). CDR3 sequence (DNA): TGTGCCAGCAGTCACGGTGAATCTAGCAATCAGCCCCAGCATTTT. This translates into CASSHGESSNQPQHF.

V is TRBV6-2 or TRBV6-3 and J is TRBJ1-5; D call uncertain. The CDR3 spans 16 residues. V dropped 5 bases and J dropped 7 bases, with 21 bases sitting between them. Germline V CDR1 and CDR2: MNHEY, SVGEGT. CDR3 in amino acids: CASSRRVVLQDQPQHF. The CDR3, as DNA: TGTGCCAGCAGTAGGAGGGTTGTATTACAAGACCAGCCCCAGCATTTT.

The V gene is TRBV2, the J gene TRBJ2-2; 7 bases agree with TRBD1. The CDR3 has 15 amino acids. V shed 4 bases, J shed 1 base, and the junction held 3 bases outside the gene matches. Germline V gene lookup returns CDR1 SNHLY and CDR2 FYNNEI. CDR3 residues: CASSAYRGNTGELFF. The CDR3 region has the DNA TGTGCCAGCAGTGCCTACAGGGGGAACACCGGGGAGCTGTTTTTT. The whole variable domain, remainder taken from reference TRBV2 and TRBJ2-2, is EPEVTQTPSHQVTQMGQEVILRCVPISNHLYFYWYRQILGQKVEFLVSFYNNEISEKSEIFDDQFSVERPDGSNFTLKIRSTKLEDSAMYFCASSAYRGNTGELFFGEGSRLTVL.